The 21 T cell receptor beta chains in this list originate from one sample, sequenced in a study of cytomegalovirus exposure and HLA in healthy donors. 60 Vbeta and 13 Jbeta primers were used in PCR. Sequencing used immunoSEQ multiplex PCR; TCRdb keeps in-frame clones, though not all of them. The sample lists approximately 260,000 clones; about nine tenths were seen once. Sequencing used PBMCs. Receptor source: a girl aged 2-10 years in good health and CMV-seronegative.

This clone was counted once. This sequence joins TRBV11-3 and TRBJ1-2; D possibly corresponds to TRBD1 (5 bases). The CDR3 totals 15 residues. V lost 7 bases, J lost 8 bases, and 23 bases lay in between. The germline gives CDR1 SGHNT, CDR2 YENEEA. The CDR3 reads CASNFRSGGEGGYTF. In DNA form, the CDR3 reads TGTGCCAGCAACTTCCGAAGTGGGGGGGAGGGAGGCTACACCTTC. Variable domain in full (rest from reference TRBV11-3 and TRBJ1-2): EAGVVQSPRYKIIEKKQPVAFWCNPISGHNTLYWYLQNLGQGPELLIRYENEEAVDDSQLPKDRFSAERLKGVDSTLKIQPAELGDSAVYLCASNFRSGGEGGYTFGSGTRLTVV.

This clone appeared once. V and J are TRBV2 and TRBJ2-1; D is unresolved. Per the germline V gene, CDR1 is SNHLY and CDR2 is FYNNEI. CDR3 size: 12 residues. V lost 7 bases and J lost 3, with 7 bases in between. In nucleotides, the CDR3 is TGTGCCAGCACGGAGATCTACAATGAGCAGTTCTTC. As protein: CASTEIYNEQFF.

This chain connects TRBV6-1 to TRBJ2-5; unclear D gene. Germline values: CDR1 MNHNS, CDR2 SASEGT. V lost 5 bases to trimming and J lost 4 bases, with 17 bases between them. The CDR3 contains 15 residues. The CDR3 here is CASSPVGSKRETQYF. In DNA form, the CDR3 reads TGTGCCAGCAGTCCTGTTGGCTCCAAAAGAGAGACCCAGTACTTC.

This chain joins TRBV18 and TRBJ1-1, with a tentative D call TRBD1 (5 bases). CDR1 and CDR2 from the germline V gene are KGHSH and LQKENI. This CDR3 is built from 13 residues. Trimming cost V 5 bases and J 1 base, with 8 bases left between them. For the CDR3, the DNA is TGTGCCAGCTCAGGCGGGGCGAACACTGAAGCTTTCTTT. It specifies CASSGGANTEAFF.

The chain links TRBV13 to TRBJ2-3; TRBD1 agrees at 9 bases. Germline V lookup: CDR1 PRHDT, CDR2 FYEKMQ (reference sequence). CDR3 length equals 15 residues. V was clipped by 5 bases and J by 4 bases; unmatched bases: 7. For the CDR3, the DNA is TGTGCCAGCAGCCGGGGACAGGGAGACGCAGATACGCAGTATTTT. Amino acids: CASSRGQGDADTQYF.

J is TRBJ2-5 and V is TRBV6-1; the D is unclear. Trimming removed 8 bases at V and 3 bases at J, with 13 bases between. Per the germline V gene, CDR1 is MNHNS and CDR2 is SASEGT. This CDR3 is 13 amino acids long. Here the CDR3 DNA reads TGTGCCAGCGGGTTGAACAGAAAAGAGACCCAGTACTTC. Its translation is CASGLNRKETQYF.

The CDR3: CARSPCLEGAQGNSPLHF. The CDR3, as DNA: TGTGCCAGAAGCCCATGCCTTGAGGGGGCTCAAGGTAATTCACCCCTCCACTTT. The rearrangement uses TRBV5-3 and TRBJ1-6, with 7 positions matching TRBD1. TRBV5-3 is filed as an ORF, its function uncertain. J lost 6 bases, V lost 4 bases, and 16 bases had no gene match. The CDR3 length is 18 residues.

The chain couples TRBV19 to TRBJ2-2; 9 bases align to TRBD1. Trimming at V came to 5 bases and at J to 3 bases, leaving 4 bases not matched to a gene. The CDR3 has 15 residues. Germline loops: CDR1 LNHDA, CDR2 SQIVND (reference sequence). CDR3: CASSPRDRDTGELFF. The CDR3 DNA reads TGTGCCAGTAGTCCCCGGGACAGGGACACCGGGGAGCTGTTTTTT.

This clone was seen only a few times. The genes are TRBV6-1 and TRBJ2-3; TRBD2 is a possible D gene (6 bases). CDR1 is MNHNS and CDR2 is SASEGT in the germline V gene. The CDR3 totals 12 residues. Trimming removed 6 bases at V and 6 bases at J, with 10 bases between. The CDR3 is CASSGTFDTQYF. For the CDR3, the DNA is TGTGCCAGCAGCGGGACTTTCGATACGCAGTATTTT.

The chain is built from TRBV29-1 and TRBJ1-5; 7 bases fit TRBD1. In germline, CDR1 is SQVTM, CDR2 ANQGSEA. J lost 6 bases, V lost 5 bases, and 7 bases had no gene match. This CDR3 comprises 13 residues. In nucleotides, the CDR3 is TGCAGCGTTCATACAGGGGTGGGTCAGCCCCAGCATTTT. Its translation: CSVHTGVGQPQHF.

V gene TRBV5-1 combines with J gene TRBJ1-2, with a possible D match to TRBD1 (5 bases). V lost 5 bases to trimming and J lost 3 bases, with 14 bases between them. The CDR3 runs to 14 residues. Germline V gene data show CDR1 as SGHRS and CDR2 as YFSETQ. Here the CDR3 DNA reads TGCGCCAGCAGTCCAACCGGGGGAGACTATGGCTACACCTTC. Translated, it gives CASSPTGGDYGYTF.

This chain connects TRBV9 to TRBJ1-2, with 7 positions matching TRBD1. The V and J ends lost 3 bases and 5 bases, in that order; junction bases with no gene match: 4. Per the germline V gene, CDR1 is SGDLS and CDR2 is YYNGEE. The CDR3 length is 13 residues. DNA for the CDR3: TGTGCCAGCAGCGAGGGACAGCCTTATGGCTACACCTTC. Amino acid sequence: CASSEGQPYGYTF.

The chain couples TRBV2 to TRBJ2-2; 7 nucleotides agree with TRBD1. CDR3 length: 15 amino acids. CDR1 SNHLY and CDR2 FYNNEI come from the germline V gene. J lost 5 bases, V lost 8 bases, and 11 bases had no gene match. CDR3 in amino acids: CASSRQGSTTGELFF. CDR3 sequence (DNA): TGTGCCAGCTCCCGACAGGGCTCGACTACCGGGGAGCTGTTTTTT.

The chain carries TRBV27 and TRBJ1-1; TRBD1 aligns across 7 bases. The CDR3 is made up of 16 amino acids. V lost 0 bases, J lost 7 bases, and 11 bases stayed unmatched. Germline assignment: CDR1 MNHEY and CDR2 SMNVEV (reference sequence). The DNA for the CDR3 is TGTGCCAGCAGTTTATCAACTTTTAGACAGGGAAGTGAAGCTTTCTTT. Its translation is CASSLSTFRQGSEAFF.

The DNA of the CDR3 is TGTGCCATCGGGGCTAAGAACACTGAAGCTTTCTTT. This codes for CAIGAKNTEAFF. The chain couples TRBV10-3 to TRBJ1-1; tentatively, D is TRBD1 (5 bases). Germline lookup yields CDR1 ENHRY and CDR2 SYGVKD. The CDR3 runs 12 residues. V shed 8 bases and J shed 1 base, with 8 bases lying between them.

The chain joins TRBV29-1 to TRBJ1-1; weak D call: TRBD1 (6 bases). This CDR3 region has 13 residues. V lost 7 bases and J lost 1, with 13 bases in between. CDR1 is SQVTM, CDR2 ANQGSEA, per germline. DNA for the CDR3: TGCAGCGCGCGCGAACAGGGGAACACTGAAGCTTTCTTT. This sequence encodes CSAREQGNTEAFF.

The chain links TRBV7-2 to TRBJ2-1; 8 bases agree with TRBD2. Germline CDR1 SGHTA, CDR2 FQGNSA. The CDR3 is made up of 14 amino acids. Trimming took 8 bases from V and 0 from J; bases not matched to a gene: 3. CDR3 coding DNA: TGTGCCAGCGGGACTAGAAGCTCCTACAATGAGCAGTTCTTC. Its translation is CASGTRSSYNEQFF.

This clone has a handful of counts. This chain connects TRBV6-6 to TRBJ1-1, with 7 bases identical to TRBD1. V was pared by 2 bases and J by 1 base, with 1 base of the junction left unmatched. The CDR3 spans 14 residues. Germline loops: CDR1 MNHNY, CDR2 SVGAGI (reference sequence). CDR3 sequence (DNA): TGTGCCAGCAGTTACGAGGGGGCGAACACTGAAGCTTTCTTT. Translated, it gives CASSYEGANTEAFF.

The CDR3 loop reads CASSRRSGGALNEQFF. DNA of the CDR3: TGTGCCAGCAGCCGACGAAGCGGGGGGGCCCTCAATGAGCAGTTCTTC. This sequence joins TRBV6-6 and TRBJ2-1; TRBD2 aligns across 10 bases. CDR3 size: 16 residues. The germline V gene encodes CDR1 MNHNY and CDR2 SVGAGI (reference sequence). After removal of 6 bases from V and 6 bases from J, the junction contained 11 bases not matched to a gene.

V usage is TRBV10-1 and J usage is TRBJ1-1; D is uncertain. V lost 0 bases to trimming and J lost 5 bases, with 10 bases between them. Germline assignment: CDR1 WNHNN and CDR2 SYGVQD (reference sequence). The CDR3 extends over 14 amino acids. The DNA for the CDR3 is TGCGCCAGCAGTGAGTCATTGGGAGGGACTGAAGCTTTCTTT. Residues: CASSESLGGTEAFF.

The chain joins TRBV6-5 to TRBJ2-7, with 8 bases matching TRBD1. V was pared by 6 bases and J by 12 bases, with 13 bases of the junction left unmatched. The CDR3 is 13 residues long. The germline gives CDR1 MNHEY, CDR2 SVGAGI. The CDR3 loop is CASSPGTGRRPYF. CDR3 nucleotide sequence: TGTGCCAGCAGCCCCGGGACAGGTCGACGTCCGTACTTC.